The 13 T cell receptor beta chains listed next were all sequenced from one sample in a study of graft-versus-host responses after intestinal transplantation. Which antigens these TCRs recognize remains unknown. Generated by immunoSEQ multiplex PCR, the TCRdb table keeps only in-frame clones and is missing some. The sample has tens of thousands of clones; over 75% are singletons. The specimen comprised unstimulated CD4+ T cells sorted from spleen or lymph node cells, sampled before transplant. The receptors originated from a human donor who was the organ donor for an intestinal transplant.

This chain joins TRBV7-2 and TRBJ2-5; TRBD2 matches 7 bases. Germline lookup yields CDR1 SGHTA and CDR2 FQGNSA. V lost 2 bases, J lost 10 bases, and 13 bases stayed unmatched. This CDR3 is built from 15 residues. Here the CDR3 DNA reads TGTGCCAGCAGCTTACGGGGGGATATCCAAAGGGGCCAGTACTTC. Amino acids: CASSLRGDIQRGQYF.

V is TRBV19 and J is TRBJ2-5, with TRBD2 identical over 13 bases. V shed 6 bases and J 1 base; nucleotides not matched to a gene: 5. CDR1 is LNHDA, CDR2 SQIVND, per germline (reference sequence). The CDR3 is 16 amino acids. CDR3 DNA: TGTGCCAGTAGCAGGACTAGCGGGGGCCTCCAAGAGACCCAGTACTTC. Translated, it gives CASSRTSGGLQETQYF.

This clone is a singleton in its sample. This chain links TRBV7-2 with TRBJ1-2; D not resolved. The ends were cut back, 5 bases at V and 0 bases at J, with 10 bases in the middle. The CDR3 has 14 amino acids. Germline loops: CDR1 SGHTA, CDR2 FQGNSA. The CDR3 nucleotides read TGTGCCAGCAGCCTTAGTCCGGCTAACTATGGCTACACCTTC. Its translation: CASSLSPANYGYTF. Full variable domain (outside the CDR3, taken from reference TRBV7-2 and TRBJ1-2): GAGVSQSPSNKVTEKGKDVELRCDPISGHTALYWYRQSLGQGLEFLIYFQGNSAPDKSGLPSDRFSAERTGGSVSTLTIQRTQQEDSAVYLCASSLSPANYGYTFGSGTRLTVV.

The rearrangement uses TRBV6-5 and TRBJ1-2; D is unresolved. This CDR3 has 15 amino acids. Germline assignment: CDR1 MNHEY and CDR2 SVGAGI. Trimming removed 6 bases at V and 6 bases at J, with 20 bases between. Written as DNA, the CDR3 is TGTGCCAGCAGGCACATCCCTCAGGAAAGTGATGGCTACACCTTC. Protein: CASRHIPQESDGYTF.

This chain uses TRBV28 with TRBJ1-4, with 12 bases identical to TRBD1. The CDR3 covers 17 residues. V dropped 6 bases and J dropped 8; count of bases not matched to a gene: 13. Per the germline V gene, CDR1 is MDHEN and CDR2 is SYDVKM. CDR3 DNA: TGTGCCAGCAGCCCGGGACAGGGGGCGCTTTCTCGGGAAAAACTGTTTTTT. This translates into CASSPGQGALSREKLFF. Full variable domain (outside the CDR3, taken from reference TRBV28 and TRBJ1-4): DVKVTQSSRYLVKRTGEKVFLECVQDMDHENMFWYRQDPGLGLRLIYFSYDVKMKEKGDIPEGYSVSREKKERFSLILESASTNQTSMYLCASSPGQGALSREKLFFGSGTQLSVL.

This chain uses TRBV19 with TRBJ1-5; 7 bases fit TRBD1. Germline V gives CDR1 LNHDA, CDR2 SQIVND (reference sequence). CDR3 length: 16 residues. V shed 3 bases, J shed 4 bases, and the junction held 9 bases outside the gene matches. The CDR3 reads CASSMWGDRRNQPQHF. CDR3 bases: TGTGCCAGTAGTATGTGGGGGGACAGAAGAAATCAGCCCCAGCATTTT.

Concerning this clone itself: Its ends do not fully match the called genes, so a read error is possible. The chain employs TRBV2 and TRBJ1-2; D is unresolved. Germline CDR1 reads SNHLY; CDR2 reads FYNNEI. There are 12 residues in the CDR3. CDR3 in amino acids: CASSEGIAGYTF. DNA for the CDR3: TGTGCCAGCAGCGAAGGGATAGCGGGCTACACCTTC. Full variable domain (missing parts from reference TRBV2 and TRBJ1-2): EPEVTQTPSHQVTQMGQEVILRCVPISNHLYFYWYRQILGQKVEFLVSFYNNEISEKSEIFDDQFSVERPDGSNFTLKIRSTKLEDSAMYFCASSEGIAGYTFGSGTRLTVV.

The count of this clone is one. The rearrangement joins TRBV5-1 to TRBJ2-5; D gene ambiguous. V gave up 3 bases and J gave up 2 bases, with 2 bases separating them. CDR1 and CDR2 from the germline V gene are SGHRS and YFSETQ. The CDR3 covers 11 residues. The CDR3 sequence: CASSSQETQYF. In DNA form, the CDR3 reads TGCGCCAGCAGCTCACAAGAGACCCAGTACTTC.

This clone was picked up a small number of times. The chain couples TRBV19 to TRBJ2-7; 8 bases map to TRBD1. The CDR3 runs 17 residues. CDR1 is LNHDA and CDR2 is SQIVND in the germline V gene (reference sequence). Trimming removed 7 bases from V and 4 bases from J; junction bases left unmatched: 18. This chain's CDR3 is CASTRTGMGNPYYEQYV. In DNA form, the CDR3 reads TGTGCCAGTACTCGGACAGGGATGGGAAACCCATATTACGAGCAGTACGTC.

V usage is TRBV19 and J usage is TRBJ1-4; TRBD1 matches at 7 bases. The V segment lost 7 bases and the J segment 1 base; nucleotides outside the gene matches: 3. This CDR3 comprises 14 residues. The germline V gene encodes CDR1 LNHDA and CDR2 SQIVND (reference sequence). The CDR3 loop reads CASKRQGTNEKLFF. CDR3 nucleotide sequence: TGTGCCAGTAAAAGACAGGGAACTAATGAAAAACTGTTTTTT.

The rearrangement links TRBV5-4 to TRBJ1-1, with 7 bases fitting TRBD1. The germline V gene encodes CDR1 SGHNT and CDR2 YYREEE (reference sequence). The V gene end was trimmed by 4 bases and the J gene end by 5 bases; junction bases not matched to a gene: 5. The CDR3 has 13 amino acids. CDR3 in amino acids: CASSPNRGTEAFF. CDR3 nucleotides: TGTGCCAGCAGCCCAAACAGGGGTACTGAAGCTTTCTTT.

This clone appeared once. This chain connects TRBV7-9 to TRBJ1-2; tentative D call: TRBD1 (6 bases). The CDR3 sequence is 17 residues long. The germline V gene has CDR1 SEHNR and CDR2 FQNEAQ (reference sequence). V was cut by 1 base and J by 6 bases, with 21 bases left in between. DNA for the CDR3: TGTGCCAGCAGCTTAGACCTCACAGGGTTAGGGATGAATGGCTACACCTTC. It specifies CASSLDLTGLGMNGYTF.

The rearrangement links TRBV11-2 to TRBJ1-2, with 7 nucleotides matching TRBD1. CDR3 length: 13 amino acids. Looked up from germline, CDR1 is SGHAT and CDR2 is FQNNGV. After removal of 5 bases from V and 4 bases from J, the junction contained 4 bases not matched to a gene. The CDR3 bases are TGTGCCAGCAGCCTCGACAGGGCCTATGGCTACACCTTC. Its protein product is CASSLDRAYGYTF.